The 20 T cell receptor beta chains below all came from one sample that was sequenced in a study of persistence of HIV-infected CD4 T cells. Antigens of these TCRs are unknown. This was the immunoSEQ version 4 assay in survey mode. Sequenced by immunoSEQ multiplex PCR; TCRdb stores in-frame clones only, minus some. Of about 36,000 clones in the sample, around 85% were seen once. Cells were stimulated with overlapping HIV-1 Gag 15-mer peptides. CD40L/CD69 double-negative CD45RO-high memory CD4+ T cells were collected. The specimen was cultured CD4+ T cells from PBMCs, collected from a patient who received antiretroviral therapy. These receptor sequences come from an adult with HIV. The donor label of this sample is uncertain.

V usage is TRBV5-1 and J usage is TRBJ1-3; D may be TRBD1 (6 bases). Germline CDR1 SGHRS, CDR2 YFSETQ. V shed 4 bases and J shed 0 bases, with 17 bases lying between them. This CDR3 region has 17 residues. The CDR3 coding sequence is TGCGCCAGCAGCAGCCAACAGGGAGGGAGCTCTGGAAACACCATATATTTT. Residues: CASSSQQGGSSGNTIYF. Full variable domain (rest looked up from reference TRBV5-1 and TRBJ1-3): KAGVTQTPRYLIKTRGQQVTLSCSPISGHRSVSWYQQTPGQGLQFLFEYFSETQRNKGNFPGRFSGRQFSNSRSEMNVSTLELGDSALYLCASSSQQGGSSGNTIYFGEGSWLTVV.

This sequence joins TRBV11-2 and TRBJ2-1; 8 bases match TRBD1. The V gene's germline CDR1 is SGHAT and CDR2 FQNNGV. The junction had 8 bases not matched to a gene; V was cut back by 9 bases and J by 7 bases. The CDR3 spans 13 residues. CDR3 region: CASGQGSENEQFF. CDR3 bases: TGTGCCAGTGGACAGGGTAGTGAAAATGAGCAGTTCTTC.

This sequence joins TRBV12-5 and TRBJ1-6; 7 nucleotides line up with TRBD1. The germline gives CDR1 LGHNT, CDR2 FRNRAP. Losses at the gene ends were 5 bases for V and 7 bases for J; bases not matched to a gene: 8. The CDR3 has 15 residues. The CDR3 loop reads CASGLREGANSPLHF. The CDR3, as DNA: TGTGCTAGTGGTCTCCGGGAGGGGGCGAATTCACCCCTCCACTTT.

The V call is TRBV6-5, the J call TRBJ1-2, with 7 nucleotides matching TRBD1. Germline CDR1 is MNHEY and CDR2 is SVGAGI. The CDR3 runs to 15 residues. J was trimmed by 7 bases and V by 6 bases; bases with no gene match: 14. The CDR3 bases are TGTGCCAGCAGACCCCCCCAGAGGGGGCAGGTTGGCTACACCTTC. Translated: CASRPPQRGQVGYTF.

This chain uses TRBV5-1 with TRBJ1-2, with unresolved D. Germline V lookup: CDR1 SGHRS, CDR2 YFSETQ. This CDR3 spans 16 amino acids. Trimming cost V 0 bases and J 6 bases, with 18 bases left between them. CDR3 nucleotides: TGCGCCAGCAGCTTGGGCGCAGGAATGCAGTCGAATGGCTACACCTTC. Encoded protein: CASSLGAGMQSNGYTF.

This chain links TRBV28 with TRBJ2-1, with D hard to call. This CDR3 is 13 amino acids long. In germline, CDR1 is MDHEN, CDR2 SYDVKM. The germline V and J ends were trimmed by 7 bases and 2 bases, with 9 bases remaining between them. The CDR3 DNA is TGTGCCAGCAAAAGCTTACCCTACAATGAGCAGTTCTTC. Translation: CASKSLPYNEQFF.

This clone was seen a single time. The chain uses TRBV20-1 and TRBJ2-2; D might be TRBD2 (5 bases). This CDR3 has 14 amino acids. Trimming cost V 3 bases and J 2 bases, with 10 bases left between them. CDR1 DFQATT and CDR2 SNEGSKA come from the germline V gene (reference sequence). In nucleotides, the CDR3 is TGCAGTGCTAGTAGCGACGCAAACACCGGGGAGCTGTTTTTT. It is translated as CSASSDANTGELFF.

J is TRBJ2-2 and V is TRBV18, with 7 bases identical to TRBD2. Per germline, CDR1 KGHSH and CDR2 LQKENI. Trimming removed 3 bases from V and 3 bases from J; junction bases left unmatched: 4. This CDR3 comprises 15 residues. Here the CDR3 reads CASSPRGVDTGELFF. In nucleotides, the CDR3 is TGTGCCAGCTCACCCCGGGGGGTCGACACCGGGGAGCTGTTTTTT.

The chain uses TRBV27 and TRBJ1-5; D unclear. Germline assignment: CDR1 MNHEY and CDR2 SMNVEV (reference sequence). This CDR3 comprises 12 residues. The V gene lost 4 bases and the J gene lost 4 bases, with 5 bases spanning the gap. DNA of the CDR3: TGTGCCAGCAGTTACCCAAATCAGCCCCAGCATTTT. The encoded protein is CASSYPNQPQHF.

The CDR3 sequence is CASSSGQKNNYGYTF. CDR3 coding DNA: TGTGCCAGCAGCTCGGGACAGAAAAATAACTATGGCTACACCTTC. The chain has TRBV5-4 and TRBJ1-2; 7 nucleotides agree with TRBD1. Germline CDR1 and CDR2: SGHNT and YYREEE (reference sequence). CDR3 length: 15 residues. J lost 1 base, V lost 3 bases, and 6 bases had no gene match.

The V and J genes are TRBV18 and TRBJ2-2; TRBD2 agrees at 8 bases. The germline V gene encodes CDR1 KGHSH and CDR2 LQKENI. Trimming removed 3 bases from V and 2 bases from J; junction bases left unmatched: 8. CDR3 size: 17 residues. The CDR3 reads CASSPMLAGRNTGELFF. The CDR3 DNA follows: TGTGCCAGCTCACCGATGTTAGCGGGGCGAAACACCGGGGAGCTGTTTTTT.

The V and J genes are TRBV29-1 and TRBJ1-2; tentative D call: TRBD1 (6 bases). CDR1 is SQVTM, CDR2 ANQGSEA, per germline. V was clipped by 6 bases and J by 0 bases, with 14 bases between them. The CDR3 loop spans 14 amino acids. CDR3 protein: CSVGTYSSNYGYTF. The CDR3 nucleotides read TGCAGCGTAGGGACATACAGTTCTAACTATGGCTACACCTTC.

This chain uses TRBV7-4 with TRBJ2-1; 11 bases are shared with TRBD2. Trimming cost V 5 bases and J 4 bases; bases outside gene matches: 7. The CDR3 totals 16 residues. Germline V lookup: CDR1 SGHVT, CDR2 SQSDAQ. The CDR3 DNA follows: TGTGCCAGCAGCCACACTAGCGGGGGCCAATACAATGAGCAGTTCTTC. Residues: CASSHTSGGQYNEQFF.

V and J are TRBV18 and TRBJ1-2; no firm D call. Trimming removed 3 bases at V and 5 bases at J, with 16 bases between. The CDR3 consists of 15 residues. The germline V gene has CDR1 KGHSH and CDR2 LQKENI. The CDR3 protein is CASSPGGREYYGYTF. DNA of the CDR3: TGTGCCAGCTCACCTGGCGGGCGGGAATATTATGGCTACACCTTC.

V is TRBV7-6 and J is TRBJ2-6, with a possible D match to TRBD2 (6 bases). CDR1 and CDR2 (germline): SGHVS, FNYEAQ. The V end lost 5 bases, the J end lost 1 base, and 12 bases lay between the germline ends. The CDR3 is 16 amino acids. The CDR3 nucleotides are TGTGCCAGCAGCACCATCCGGGGGTCTGGGGCCAACGTCCTGACTTTC. It yields the protein CASSTIRGSGANVLTF. The complete variable domain, with remaining parts taken from reference TRBV7-6 and TRBJ2-6, reads GAGVSQSPRYKVTKRGQDVALRCDPISGHVSLYWYRQALGQGPEFLTYFNYEAQQDKSGLPNDRFSAERPEGSISTLTIQRTEQRDSAMYRCASSTIRGSGANVLTFGAGSRLTVL.

The chain joins TRBV28 to TRBJ1-2; D is uncertain. The CDR3 is 11 residues long. CDR1 and CDR2 from the germline V gene are MDHEN and SYDVKM. V was clipped by 8 bases and J by 3 bases, with 7 bases between them. The CDR3 nucleotides read TGTGCCAGCCGGGAGGACTATGGCTACACCTTC. This gives the protein CASREDYGYTF.

This chain uses TRBV27 with TRBJ2-7; the D is unclear. The CDR3 is made up of 15 amino acids. Germline-derived CDR1 and CDR2 are MNHEY and SMNVEV (reference sequence). V was shortened by 3 bases and J by 0 bases, with 12 bases between the two germline ends. This CDR3 reads CASSFLGINSYEQYF. The CDR3 bases are TGTGCCAGCAGTTTTTTGGGGATTAACTCCTACGAGCAGTACTTC.

CDR3 loop: CASSLGTNTGELFF. CDR3 DNA: TGTGCCAGCAGCTTAGGGACGAACACCGGGGAGCTGTTTTTT. J is TRBJ2-2 and V is TRBV7-3; D is undetermined. This CDR3 comprises 14 residues. Germline CDR1 and CDR2: SGHTA and FQGTGA. Trimming shortened V by 2 bases and J by 0 bases, and 4 bases separated the two germline ends.

V is TRBV6-1 and J is TRBJ1-5; D remains unclear. The length of the CDR3 is 14 residues. V lost 5 bases and J 4 bases, leaving 12 bases between the germline ends. The germline CDR1 and CDR2 sequences are MNHNS and SASEGT. The DNA of the CDR3 is TGTGCCAGCAGTCCGTCGACCGTTAATCAGCCCCAGCATTTT. It codes for CASSPSTVNQPQHF.

The rearrangement uses TRBV7-6 and TRBJ1-3; TRBD1 matches 10 bases. CDR3 length: 15 amino acids. Germline assignment: CDR1 SGHVS and CDR2 FNYEAQ. V shed 3 bases and J 4 bases; nucleotides not matched to a gene: 3. The CDR3 sequence: CASSLGQGSGNTIYF. The CDR3 DNA sequence: TGTGCCAGCAGCTTGGGACAGGGGAGCGGAAACACCATATATTTT.